Listed below are T cell receptor beta chains from one sample, sequenced in a study of T cell responses to AZD1222 COVID-19 vaccine. Repertoires were generated with immunoSEQ multiplex PCR, while TCRdb's copy carries only in-frame clones and drops some. The sample carries around 160,000 clones, 75% to 85% recorded once. The material was peripheral blood, obtained on day 0 of MenACWY control vaccination. The receptors were sampled from an adult in good health. The CDR3 runs from the conserved cysteine through the conserved F or W. Fields, in order: D gene, V gene, clone size, CDR3 protein. D genes are given only for firm matches. Clone size is not always given. Where it is, it says once, few, many or a class for expanded clones.

. | TRBV11-2 | . | CASSHYEQYF
. | TRBV6-5 | . | CASRGGGWNTEAFF
. | TRBV4-1 | . | CASSQDFSRVDRAFF
. | TRBV7-9 | . | CASSENPNTEAFF
. | TRBV4-1 | once | CASSQGTLSSYEQYF
. | TRBV3-1/TRBV3-2 | . | CASSQEWEGEAFF
. | TRBV11-2 | few | CASSFQGKGTEAFF
TRBD2 | TRBV19 | . | CASNRNSGTSGGVYNEQFF
TRBD2 | TRBV7-8 | . | CASSPSGGTNTGELFF
TRBD1 | TRBV9 | . | CASRPTGAGTEAFF
TRBD1 | TRBV5-5 | few | CASSLEAGGHQPQHF
. | TRBV12-3/TRBV12-4 | . | CASRPDASREQFF
TRBD2 | TRBV7-3 | . | CASSLIGLAGGQADTQYF
. | TRBV5-1 | . | CASSLNQGVYEQYF
. | TRBV5-6 | . | CASGDYYGYTF
. | TRBV2 | once | CASRGWTSDYGYTF
TRBD1 | TRBV29-1 | . | CSVAGDRGDEQYF
. | TRBV6-2/TRBV6-3 | . | CASSYSASLVGGSYNEQFF
. | TRBV27 | . | CASSFGPGNQPQHF
. | TRBV6-6 | . | CASSTAQETQYF
TRBD1 | TRBV7-9 | . | CASSSPTGAMNTEAFF
. | TRBV28 | . | CASSFGARGATDTQYF
TRBD1 | TRBV7-8 | . | CASSLQTGRNQPQHF
TRBD2 | TRBV5-1 | . | CASKGVAGVSTDTQYF
. | TRBV12-3/TRBV12-4 | . | CASSFEGLAGYTF
. | TRBV5-6 | . | CASSFGTNTEAFF
TRBD2 | TRBV7-3 | . | CASSLKLRGDAKNIQYF
. | TRBV9 | . | CASSVEGQEQPQHF
. | TRBV6-5 | few | CASSQERETQYF
TRBD2 | TRBV15 | . | CATSVILAGGLGGDETQYF
. | TRBV5-1 | . | CASSPRAGTDTQYF
. | TRBV29-1 | . | CSVDKGRNYGYTF
TRBD1 | TRBV5-6 | . | CASSLVPGGTGELFF
. | TRBV18 | . | CASSPGLTEAFF
TRBD1 | TRBV5-1 | . | CASSPSTSPRQGANEQFF
TRBD2 | TRBV6-6 | . | CASSSGLAGETQYF
TRBD2 | TRBV5-4 | . | CASSPGLAGPNNEQFF
TRBD1 | TRBV2 | . | CASSSTGRSEGYTF
. | TRBV7-2 | . | CASSQFGRTSTDTQYF
. | TRBV11-2 | . | CASTPSGGYGYTF
TRBD1 | TRBV28 | . | CASTRGQVNSPLHF
TRBD1 | TRBV9 | once | CASSPGQGRQPQHF
. | TRBV5-4 | . | CASSLMGGISNYGYTF
TRBD1 | TRBV6-5 | . | CASSADRGRNIQYF
. | TRBV18 | . | CASSPRRGHEQYF
TRBD1 | TRBV7-2 | . | CASSRPTGGETQYF
. | TRBV5-1 | . | CASSSTPGPRADTQYF
. | TRBV5-6 | . | CASSLKAQERVFF
TRBD1 | TRBV6-2/TRBV6-3 | . | CASSSGGRRETQYF
. | TRBV4-1 | few | CASSQDPQGRRPLHF
. | TRBV6-1 | . | CASSEFRAGAFF